A selection of T cell receptor beta chains follows, all from one sample in a study of blood T cell repertoires in COVID-19. The table came from immunoSEQ multiplex PCR; TCRdb's copy has only in-frame clones and leaves some out. Here the sample spans 110,000 or so clones, over 75% being singletons. The sample was peripheral blood. All receptors derive from a woman in her 70s who had recovered from COVID-19. The CDR3 runs from the conserved cysteine through the conserved F or W. The order of the fields is V gene, J gene, D gene, CDR3 DNA, CDR3 protein. D genes are given only for firm matches.

TRBV11-1,TRBJ1-4,-,TGTGCCAGCAGCTTAGCGGCGGCAACTAATGAAAAACTGTTTTTT,CASSLAAATNEKLFF
TRBV27,TRBJ2-2,-,TGTGCCAGCAGTTTACTAGCCCTACGTCCCGGGGAGCTGTTTTTT,CASSLLALRPGELFF
TRBV6-6,TRBJ1-2,TRBD1,TGTGCCAGCAGTTCGGGACAGGCCCTCTGGAGGTACACCTTC,CASSSGQALWRYTF
TRBV30,TRBJ1-4,-,TGTGCCTGGAACAGGGTCATAGGTGAAAAACTGTTTTTT,CAWNRVIGEKLFF
TRBV9,TRBJ1-6,-,TGTGCCAGCAGCGTAGAGCAGGGTGGTTCACCCCTCCACTTT,CASSVEQGGSPLHF
TRBV6-6,TRBJ1-2,-,TGTGCCAGCAGTCCACGCACAGGGGGCTACACCTTC,CASSPRTGGYTF
TRBV2,TRBJ2-3,TRBD2,TGTGCCAGCAGTGCCAGCGGGAAGAGCACAGATACGCAGTATTTT,CASSASGKSTDTQYF
TRBV3-1/TRBV3-2,TRBJ2-3,TRBD1,TGTGCCAGCAGCCAAGCTGGGACAGGGTGGGCTACGCAGTATTTT,CASSQAGTGWATQYF
TRBV5-1,TRBJ2-1,TRBD2,TGCGCCAGCAGCTCGGGACTAGCAATCTACAATGAGCAGTTCTTC,CASSSGLAIYNEQFF
TRBV19,TRBJ2-7,TRBD1,TGTGCCAGTAGTTCGACAGGGATCCACGAGCAGTACTTC,CASSSTGIHEQYF
TRBV28,TRBJ2-7,TRBD2,TGTGCCAGCACCCAAAGCGGGAGTGCCTACGAGCAGTACTTC,CASTQSGSAYEQYF
TRBV5-1,TRBJ2-5,-,TGCGCCAGCAGCCCGGGACAAGAAGAGACCCAGTACTTC,CASSPGQEETQYF